This T cell receptor (beta chain) was retrieved from a study of cytomegalovirus exposure and HLA in healthy donors. Study in general: Around 85 million unique TCR sequences came from HLA-typed donors in an early release. The study, taken as a whole, reports: According to the study, around 180 TCR beta chains were cytomegalovirus-associated.

The PCR made use of 60 Vbeta and 13 Jbeta primers. Libraries were prepared by immunoSEQ multiplex PCR; TCRdb keeps only in-frame clonotypes and omits some of them. The sample has 40,000 or so clones; the top ten hold 4%. With respect to this clone: The antigen is not known.

This cohort consisted of healthy bone marrow donors. The CDR3 runs 13 residues. The V and J ends lost 0 bases and 5 bases respectively, with 7 bases between them. Germline CDR1 is SGHDN and CDR2 is FVKESK. The receptor was isolated from a male donor in good health and CMV-seronegative. Source material: PBMCs. V and J are TRBV14 and TRBJ1-1; D perhaps matches TRBD1 (5 bases). Written as DNA, the CDR3 is TGTGCCAGCAGCCAAGATAGGGGTACTGAAGCTTTCTTT. This codes for CASSQDRGTEAFF.